The rows below give T cell receptor beta chains drawn from one sample of a study of post-analysis software for immune sequencing data. TCRdb re-derived calls from the PCR reads in MiXCR, one entry per CDR3 protein. Among more than 500,000 distinct CDR3 sequences listed, about a third were seen once. The sample was blood. These receptors originate from a girl between 2 and 17 years old with multiple sclerosis. Both conserved end residues are part of each CDR3. The D gene is left open where the match is weak. Size is stated for part of the rows, as once, few or many counts, or as a class when the clone is expanded.

cdr3_aa cdr3_nt j_call v_call d_call clone_size
CASRDKDYGYTF TGCGCCAGCAGGGACAAGGACTATGGCTACACCTTC TRBJ1-2 TRBV5-1 . .
CASSDLTDGGNNQPQHF TGTGCCAGCAGTGATTTAACGGACGGGGGAAACAATCAGCCCCAGCATTTT TRBJ1-5 TRBV6-1 . .
CASSLLQDGANVLTF TGTGCCAGCAGCTTACTACAGGACGGGGCCAACGTCCTGACTTTC TRBJ2-6 TRBV7-9 . .
CASSLRDFNEKLFF TGTGCCAGCAGCCTCAGAGACTTCAATGAAAAACTGTTTTTT TRBJ1-4 TRBV7-8 . .
CASSSSIRDRDSRGYTF TGTGCCAGCAGTTCCTCCATCCGGGACAGGGACTCTCGAGGCTACACCTTC TRBJ1-2 TRBV12-3/TRBV12-4 TRBD1 few
CASSKVYSLRVDRTQYF TGTGCCAGCAGCAAAGTGTACAGCCTAAGGGTCGATCGGACCCAGTACTTC TRBJ2-5 TRBV21-1 . .
CASSLGTGTSYEQYF TGTGCCAGCAGTTTAGGGACAGGCACTTCCTACGAGCAGTACTTC TRBJ2-7 TRBV12-3/TRBV12-4 TRBD1 .
CASSLGTGTGEKLFF TGCGCCAGCAGCTTGGGAACAGGGACTGGTGAAAAACTGTTTTTT TRBJ1-4 TRBV5-1 . .
CASSFKARLNIQYF TGTGCCAGCAGCTTCAAAGCTAGGTTAAACATTCAGTACTTC TRBJ2-4 TRBV13 . .
CASSLGSAGGPQYF TGTGCCAGCAGCTTAGGGTCGGCGGGGGGGCCCCAGTACTTC TRBJ2-5 TRBV7-6 TRBD2 .
CSAWDRNNEQFF TGCAGTGCTTGGGACAGGAACAATGAGCAGTTCTTC TRBJ2-1 TRBV20-1 TRBD1 few
CSALGQGGNEQFF TGCAGCGCCCTGGGACAGGGAGGCAATGAGCAGTTCTTC TRBJ2-1 TRBV29-1 TRBD1 few
CASSDPADTQYF TGTGCCAGCAGTGACCCGGCAGATACGCAGTATTTT TRBJ2-3 TRBV2 . few
CASSPKGWGLGTDTQYF TGTGCCAGCAGCCCCAAGGGGTGGGGCCTTGGCACAGATACGCAGTATTTT TRBJ2-3 TRBV3-1 . few
CASSVAWGGGDEQFF TGTGCCAGCAGCGTAGCATGGGGGGGGGGCGATGAGCAGTTCTTC TRBJ2-1 TRBV9 . .
CASSPGTPAYEQYF TGTGCCAGCAGCCCCGGGACCCCAGCCTACGAGCAGTACTTC TRBJ2-7 TRBV7-8 . .
CASSLNQGPQETQYF TGTGCCAGCAGCCTCAACCAGGGGCCCCAAGAGACCCAGTACTTC TRBJ2-5 TRBV12-3/TRBV12-4 . .
CASSHGQGLSETQFF TGTGCCAGCAGTCACGGACAGGGTTTATCGGAGACCCAGTTCTTC TRBJ2-1 TRBV2 TRBD1 .
CAGTGLPQETQYF TGTGCCGGCACGGGACTTCCACAAGAGACCCAGTACTTC TRBJ2-5 TRBV25-1 . .
CASSPFRDRTQYF TGTGCCAGCAGTCCCTTTAGGGACCGTACGCAGTATTTT TRBJ2-3 TRBV28 . few
CASSQDGREHEQYF TGTGCCAGCAGCCAAGATGGCAGGGAGCACGAGCAGTACTTC TRBJ2-7 TRBV3-1 . .
CASSHRTGGFTEAFF TGTGCCAGCAGCCACCGGACAGGGGGCTTCACTGAAGCTTTCTTT TRBJ1-1 TRBV14 TRBD1 few